This TCR beta chain was observed in a study of T cells in Graves' hyperthyroidism and ophthalmopathy. A note on this clonotype: Its antigen remains unknown.

TCR beta CDR3 regions were amplified from RNA. First-round RT-PCR with HTBI primers amplified the TCR CDR3 region. TCRdb called the multiplex PCR reads again in MiXCR, with one record for every CDR3 protein. The table lists around 600,000 distinct CDR3 sequences, 14% of them singletons. From germline, CDR1 is MNHNS and CDR2 SASEGT. V was pared by 8 bases and J by 1 base, with 10 bases of the junction left unmatched. This CDR3 contains 15 residues. Ophthalmopathy patients had moderate-to-severe active disease, CAS ≥3, NOSPECS ≥4, and disease duration under 3 months. The study left out patients who had uncontrolled infection, other autoimmune disease, pregnancy or lactation. Points from the study as a whole: The model predicted ophthalmopathy a median around six months before onset. A 13 V-J signature model discriminated ophthalmopathy versus stable hyperthyroidism.

V gene TRBV6-1 combines with J gene TRBJ2-5, with TRBD1 matching over 7 bases. The specimen sequenced was blood. The sequence came from a woman aged 18-29 years with Graves' ophthalmopathy. This chain's CDR3 is CASSSQRDSQETQYF. The CDR3 nucleotides are TGTGCCAGCTCCTCTCAACGGGACAGCCAAGAGACCCAGTACTTC.